The 23 T cell receptor beta chains in this list originate from one sample, sequenced in a study of blood T cell repertoires in COVID-19. The table came from immunoSEQ multiplex PCR; TCRdb's copy has only in-frame clones and leaves some out. The sample has about half a million clones, 75% to 90% seen once. Sequencing input: PBMCs or T cells enriched from blood (not recorded which). These receptors were taken from a woman between 55 and 75 years old who had recovered from COVID-19.

V and J are TRBV19 and TRBJ1-6; maybe TRBD1 (5 bases). This CDR3 has 13 residues. Trimming shortened V by 9 bases and J by 5 bases, and 11 bases separated the two germline ends. Germline values: CDR1 LNHDA, CDR2 SQIVND (reference sequence). The CDR3 DNA reads TGTGCCAGCAGGGTAACAGATAATTCACCCCTCCACTTT. This gives the protein CASRVTDNSPLHF.

V usage is TRBV27 and J usage is TRBJ1-1; 9 bases match TRBD1. The trim removed 2 bases at V and 5 bases at J, leaving 3 bases unmatched. This CDR3 is built from 14 residues. Germline V CDR1 and CDR2: MNHEY, SMNVEV (reference sequence). CDR3 in DNA: TGTGCCAGCAGTTTAGGACAGGGGAGGACTGAAGCTTTCTTT. Translated, it gives CASSLGQGRTEAFF.

This chain joins TRBV3-1 (or the pseudogene TRBV3-2) and TRBJ1-4; weak D call: TRBD1 (6 bases). The CDR3 runs 15 residues. V shed 6 bases and J shed 3 bases, with 14 bases lying between them. Germline V CDR1 and CDR2: LGHDT, YNNKEL (reference sequence). In DNA, the CDR3 is TGTGCCAGCAGTGGCCAGGGGTTTCCTAATGAAAAACTGTTTTTT. It specifies CASSGQGFPNEKLFF.

The rearrangement joins TRBV27 to TRBJ1-5; 10 nucleotides agree with TRBD1. The junction had 24 bases not matched to a gene; V was cut back by 8 bases and J by 2 bases. CDR1 is MNHEY, CDR2 SMNVEV, per germline (reference sequence). This CDR3 is built from 21 residues. CDR3: CASSPGSFFGTGVRRNQPQHF. CDR3 nucleotides: TGTGCCAGCTCTCCAGGGTCATTCTTCGGGACAGGGGTTCGGCGCAATCAGCCCCAGCATTTT.

The genes are TRBV9 and TRBJ2-3, with 8 bases aligning to TRBD2. The germline CDR1 and CDR2 sequences are SGDLS and YYNGEE. The CDR3 sequence is 18 residues long. Trimming cost V 2 bases and J 0 bases; bases outside gene matches: 11. CDR3 coding DNA: TGTGCCAGCAGCGTCCCCTTAAGCGGGGGTGCCAGCACAGATACGCAGTATTTT. Translated: CASSVPLSGGASTDTQYF.

CDR3 sequence reads: CASMDRNYGYTF. The CDR3 region has the DNA TGTGCCAGCATGGACAGGAATTATGGCTACACCTTC. J is TRBJ1-2 and V is TRBV2, with 7 bases fitting TRBD1. The CDR3 loop spans 12 amino acids. With V trimmed by 7 bases and J by 5 bases, 4 bases remained unmatched. CDR1 is SNHLY and CDR2 is FYNNEI in the germline V gene.

The chain links TRBV30 to TRBJ2-5, with D possibly TRBD1 on 6 matching bases. CDR3 length: 15 residues. V dropped 0 bases and J dropped 4 bases, with 15 bases sitting between them. The germline gives CDR1 GTSNPN, CDR2 SVGIG (reference sequence). Here the CDR3 DNA reads TGTGCCTGGAGTGTAGGGGCAGGGGAAGGAGAGACCCAGTACTTC. Amino acid sequence: CAWSVGAGEGETQYF. Filled out from reference TRBV30 and TRBJ2-5, the complete variable domain reads SQTIHQWPATLVQPVGSPLSLECTVEGTSNPNLYWYRQAAGRGLQLLFYSVGIGQISSEVPQNLSASRPQDRQFILSSKKLLLSDSGFYLCAWSVGAGEGETQYFGPGTRLLVL.

There are a few counts of this clone. The chain combines TRBV5-1 with TRBJ2-2, with TRBD1 matching 10 bases. CDR1 and CDR2 (germline): SGHRS, YFSETQ. The CDR3 consists of 17 residues. V lost 4 bases and J lost 4; bases outside the gene matches: 10. This chain's CDR3 is CASSPTGQGVLTGELFF. Here the CDR3 DNA reads TGCGCCAGCAGCCCGACAGGACAGGGGGTGCTCACCGGGGAGCTGTTTTTT.

The V gene is TRBV4-2, the J gene TRBJ1-1, with 9 positions matching TRBD1. V shed 3 bases, J shed 3 bases, and the junction held 11 bases outside the gene matches. Germline CDR1 and CDR2: LGHNA and YNFKEQ. The CDR3 contains 17 residues. Here the CDR3 reads CASSHRTGAKEDTEAFF. As DNA, the CDR3 is TGTGCCAGCAGCCACCGGACAGGGGCAAAGGAGGACACTGAAGCTTTCTTT.

For the CDR3, the DNA is TGTGCCATCAGTGAGCCCCCAGGGTCCTATGGCTACACCTTC. Translating it yields CAISEPPGSYGYTF. V usage is TRBV10-3 and J usage is TRBJ1-2; maybe TRBD1 (5 bases). Germline V gene data show CDR1 as ENHRY and CDR2 as SYGVKD. This CDR3 comprises 14 residues. Trimming pared 2 bases from V and 4 bases from J, leaving 11 bases between.

The chain combines TRBV30 with TRBJ2-3; tentatively, D is TRBD2 (7 bases). The germline V and J ends were trimmed by 3 bases and 2 bases, with 18 bases remaining between them. The length of the CDR3 is 16 residues. Germline CDR1 and CDR2: GTSNPN and SVGIG (reference sequence). The CDR3 here is CAWRGPLGGATDTQYF. The CDR3 coding sequence is TGTGCCTGGAGGGGACCCTTGGGGGGGGCCACAGATACGCAGTATTTT.

The chain joins TRBV1 to TRBJ1-2. TRBV1 is a listed pseudogene. The CDR3 runs to 14 residues. CDR3 loop: CTSSQDPRDYGYTF. The CDR3 DNA follows: TGCACCAGCAGCCAAGATCCGAGGGACTATGGCTACACCTTC.

V gene TRBV5-5 combines with J gene TRBJ1-4, with D unresolved. This CDR3 has 15 residues. V lost 1 base to trimming and J lost 4 bases, with 11 bases between them. Germline CDR1 reads SGHKS; CDR2 reads YYEKEE (reference sequence). CDR3: CASSLFRLYNEKLFF. CDR3 coding DNA: TGTGCCAGCAGCTTGTTCAGGTTGTATAATGAAAAACTGTTTTTT.

The chain employs TRBV6-2 or TRBV6-3 and TRBJ2-3; possible D gene TRBD1, 6 bases. Germline assignment: CDR1 MNHEY and CDR2 SVGEGT. The CDR3 is made up of 17 amino acids. Trimming cost V 2 bases and J 2 bases, with 17 bases left between them. For the CDR3, the DNA is TGTGCCAGCAGTTACAGGCCAGGGGTAGTCGACACAGATACGCAGTATTTT. Translating gives CASSYRPGVVDTDTQYF.

The gene calls are TRBV18 and TRBJ1-1; 9 bases fit TRBD1. There are 17 residues in the CDR3. V lost 1 base and J lost 1; bases outside the gene matches: 7. CDR1 KGHSH and CDR2 LQKENI come from the germline V gene. The CDR3 reads CASSPRGQGGGNTEAFF. In nucleotides, the CDR3 is TGTGCCAGCTCACCACGGGGACAGGGCGGGGGGAACACTGAAGCTTTCTTT.

The gene calls are TRBV6-5 and TRBJ1-5; D not certain. The V gene's germline CDR1 is MNHEY and CDR2 SVGAGI. The CDR3 totals 13 residues. Trimming cost V 4 bases and J 2 bases, with 6 bases left between them. The CDR3 sequence: CASSSAGNQPQHF. The CDR3 nucleotides read TGTGCCAGCAGTTCTGCGGGCAATCAGCCCCAGCATTTT.

In nucleotides, the CDR3 is TGTGCCAGCAGGCGGACTAGCGGGGGCCCCGGGAATGAGCAGTTCTTC. Its protein is CASRRTSGGPGNEQFF. V gene TRBV27 combines with J gene TRBJ2-1, with 13 bases identical to TRBD2. Losses at the gene ends were 6 bases for V and 7 bases for J; bases not matched to a gene: 9. The germline V gene has CDR1 MNHEY and CDR2 SMNVEV (reference sequence). The CDR3 sequence is 16 residues long.

This rearrangement joins TRBV5-4 to TRBJ1-6; 7 nucleotides agree with TRBD1. Germline V gene lookup returns CDR1 SGHNT and CDR2 YYREEE (reference sequence). The V gene end was trimmed by 2 bases and the J gene end by 4 bases; junction bases not matched to a gene: 0. There are 14 residues in the CDR3. CDR3 sequence: CASSLQGYNSPLHF. DNA for the CDR3: TGTGCCAGCAGCTTACAGGGGTATAATTCACCCCTCCACTTT.

The J gene is TRBJ1-5, the V gene TRBV12-5; 8 nucleotides agree with TRBD1. Germline loops: CDR1 LGHNT, CDR2 FRNRAP. There are 15 residues in the CDR3. The V segment lost 6 bases and the J segment 3 bases; nucleotides outside the gene matches: 7. The CDR3 nucleotides are TGTGCTAGTGGGACCTCGACAGGGGTCAATCAGCCCCAGCATTTT. It codes for CASGTSTGVNQPQHF.

This clone was observed once. CDR3 nucleotides: TGTGCCAGCAGCCCCGGGACAGGTAGAAATTGGGGGGGGAATGAGCAGTTCTTC. Translated: CASSPGTGRNWGGNEQFF. This chain uses TRBV5-4 with TRBJ2-1; the D gene is possibly TRBD1 (8 bases). With 4 bases removed from V and 7 bases from J, the gap between germline ends came to 27 bases. The CDR3 has 18 amino acids. CDR1 and CDR2 from the germline V gene are SGHNT and YYREEE (reference sequence).

The V gene is TRBV20-1, the J gene TRBJ1-5; 7 bases are shared with TRBD1. J gave up 0 bases and V 3 bases, and 11 bases lay outside the gene matches. Germline-derived CDR1 and CDR2 are DFQATT and SNEGSKA (reference sequence). The CDR3 covers 17 residues. The CDR3 coding sequence is TGCAGTGCTAGTGCCCCCCCGGGACAGAATAGCAATCAGCCCCAGCATTTT. Encoded protein: CSASAPPGQNSNQPQHF.

This sequence joins TRBV6-5 and TRBJ1-2; D ambiguous. The CDR3 length is 13 residues. Germline V gene data show CDR1 as MNHEY and CDR2 as SVGAGI. Between the trimmed V and J ends, which lost 10 bases and 2 bases, there was a span of 14 bases. The CDR3 DNA is TGTGCCACCCGAAAAACCCTAAACTATGGCTACACCTTC. Protein product: CATRKTLNYGYTF.

The chain's CDR3 is CATSDPADPLDTQYF. The CDR3 region has the DNA TGTGCCACCAGTGATCCAGCGGATCCCCTAGATACGCAGTATTTT. The chain uses TRBV24-1 and TRBJ2-3; a weak D match, TRBD2 (5 bases). This CDR3 has 15 residues. Between the trimmed V and J ends, which lost 3 bases and 5 bases, there was a span of 14 bases. Germline V gene sequence: CDR1 KGHDR, CDR2 SFDVKD.